The clone carrying this T cell receptor beta chain has more than one count but fewer than ten. CDR3 size: 13 residues. Germline values: CDR1 SQVTM, CDR2 ANQGSEA. V lost 4 bases to trimming and J lost 6 bases, with 12 bases between them. Alongside a J-beta primer mix, a sample-barcoded 5' primer served in a second PCR lasting roughly 6 to 12 cycles. TCRdb re-derived calls from the 5' RACE reads in MiXCR, one entry per CDR3 protein. The sample yields 1,500,000 or so distinct CDR3 sequences, 59% seen once. Each sample used at least 6 million PBMCs. This specimen comes from a study of blood T cells in healthy people across ages.

The source is a man younger than 35 in good health. The chain couples TRBV29-1 to TRBJ2-2, with D perhaps matching TRBD1 (5 bases). The sequenced material came from blood. CDR3 DNA: TGCAGCGTTGGGCTGATGACAGCCGGGGAGCTGTTTTTT. Translated, it gives CSVGLMTAGELFF.